This T cell receptor beta chain was sequenced during a study of response to subunit inactivated influenza vaccine. Study results and caveats: There was a suggestion from the authors that each seasonal influenza vaccination recruits few new T cells.

From the RT-PCR reads, TCRdb called clonotypes with MiXCR, one entry per CDR3 protein. The sample gives 450,000 to 600,000 distinct CDR3 sequences, under 9% of which show up once; over 10% is in the top ten. For this clonotype: What it binds is unknown.

This sequence originates from a man aged 50-75 years who received an inactivated influenza vaccine. This specimen was PBMCs from blood, taken around 25 months after vaccination.

The CDR3 nucleotides read TGTGCCAGCAGCCAAGATTGGCCAGGGGAGAAACTGTTTTTT. It translates to CASSQDWPGEKLFF. V gene TRBV4-2 combines with J gene TRBJ1-4, with D maybe TRBD1 (6 bases). CDR1 LGHNA and CDR2 YNFKEQ come from the germline V gene. V shed 0 bases and J shed 11 bases, with 13 bases lying between them. The CDR3 length is 14 residues.